Sequencing of this T cell receptor (beta chain) was carried out in a study of T-cell memory formation after mild COVID-19. Study at large: TCR clusters showed largely donor specificity.

This clonotype was recorded at least ten times. Its antigen is unknown. Study-level results: Mostly located in CM and EM were contracting CD4+ clones, with contracting CD8+ clones located in EMRA. Contracting clones from day 15 to 85 showed balanced CD4/CD8; later expanders favored CD4+.

The germline V and J ends were trimmed by 5 bases and 2 bases, with 4 bases remaining between them. The CDR3 is 11 amino acids. The germline gives CDR1 SGHAT, CDR2 FQNNGV. Using constant-segment primers, 5'RACE produced TCR alpha and TCR beta cDNA libraries carrying sample barcodes and UMIs. TCRdb called the 5' RACE reads again in MiXCR, with one record for every CDR3 protein. The sample has some 43,000 distinct CDR3 sequences, about 6.1% seen once. This clonotype was sampled from an adult who had mild COVID-19 (a few samples of this study predate the infection). Cell type and time point are not known. The sequenced material came from PBMCs or a T cell subset sorted from them (not recorded which). This chain joins TRBV11-2 and TRBJ2-7; no reliable D call. This chain's CDR3 is CASSATYEQYF. Here the CDR3 DNA reads TGTGCCAGCAGCGCGACCTACGAGCAGTACTTC.